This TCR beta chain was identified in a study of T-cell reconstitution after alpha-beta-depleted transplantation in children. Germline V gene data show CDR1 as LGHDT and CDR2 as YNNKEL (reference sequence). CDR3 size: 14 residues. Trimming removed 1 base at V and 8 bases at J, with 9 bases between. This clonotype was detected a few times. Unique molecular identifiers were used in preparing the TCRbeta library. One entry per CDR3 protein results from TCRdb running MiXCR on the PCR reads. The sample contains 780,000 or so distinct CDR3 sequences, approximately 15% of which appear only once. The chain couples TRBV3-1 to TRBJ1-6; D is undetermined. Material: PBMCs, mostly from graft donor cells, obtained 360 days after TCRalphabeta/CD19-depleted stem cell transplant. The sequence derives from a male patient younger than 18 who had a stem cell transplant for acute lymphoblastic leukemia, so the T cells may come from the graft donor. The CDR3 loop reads CASSQGLEYSPLHF. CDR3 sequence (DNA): TGTGCCAGCAGCCAAGGTCTGGAGTATTCACCCCTCCACTTT.